Below are 27 T cell receptor beta chains sequenced from a single sample in a study of OX40 agonist ivuxolimab in advanced cancers. Produced via immunoSEQ multiplex PCR; TCRdb's table is partial and in-frame only. The repertoire includes roughly 65,000 clones, around four fifths of them detected once, and approximately 4% sits in the top ten. This specimen consisted of CD4+ or CD8+ T cells sorted from blood, obtained in a trial of the OX40 agonist ivuxolimab. The receptors shown here come from an adult with an advanced solid tumor such as melanoma, head and neck, liver or kidney cancer.

This chain connects TRBV11-2 to TRBJ1-1, with 7 bases matching TRBD1. V was clipped by 2 bases and J by 6 bases; unmatched bases: 6. The germline V gene has CDR1 SGHAT and CDR2 FQNNGV. The CDR3 has 14 residues. This CDR3 is CASSLFWDRSEAFF. The CDR3 DNA reads TGTGCCAGCAGCTTATTTTGGGACAGATCTGAAGCTTTCTTT.

In nucleotides, the CDR3 is TGCGCCAGCAGCCGTAGACTAGGCCATGAGCAGTTCTTC. It yields the protein CASSRRLGHEQFF. The V call is TRBV4-1, the J call TRBJ2-1; possibly TRBD2 for D (6 bases). The V gene lost 4 bases and the J gene lost 8 bases, with 12 bases spanning the gap. CDR1 and CDR2 (germline): MGHRA, YSYEKL. There are 13 residues in the CDR3.

The genes are TRBV15 and TRBJ1-3; the D is unclear. CDR3 length: 17 residues. Germline V gene data show CDR1 as LNHNV and CDR2 as YYDKDF (reference sequence). V gave up 2 bases and J gave up 0 bases, with 14 bases separating them. This CDR3 is CATSRHRRGSSGNTIYF. The CDR3, as DNA: TGTGCCACCAGCAGACACCGACGGGGAAGCTCTGGAAACACCATATATTTT.

V gene TRBV20-1 combines with J gene TRBJ2-3; D possibly matches TRBD1 or TRBD2 (5 bases each). The V gene's germline CDR1 is DFQATT and CDR2 SNEGSKA (reference sequence). This CDR3 region has 11 residues. Trimming removed 3 bases at V and 12 bases at J, with 13 bases between. This chain's CDR3 is CSARGLAGQYF. The CDR3 nucleotides are TGCAGTGCTAGGGGGCTGGCGGGTCAGTATTTT.

The count of this clone is one. J is TRBJ2-7 and V is TRBV11-2, with D uncertain. The CDR3 consists of 13 residues. Trimming stripped 7 bases from V and 4 bases from J, with 14 bases between. Looked up from germline, CDR1 is SGHAT and CDR2 is FQNNGV. The CDR3 loop reads CASTSLGSYEQYF. The CDR3 DNA reads TGTGCCAGCACCTCCCTGGGGTCGTACGAGCAGTACTTC.

The chain combines TRBV27 with TRBJ2-4, with unresolved D. CDR3 length equals 14 residues. V lost 4 bases to trimming and J lost 11 bases, with 18 bases between them. CDR1 and CDR2 (germline): MNHEY, SMNVEV (reference sequence). The CDR3 DNA sequence: TGTGCCAGCAGTTCCTGGACGGATCTACGTGTTCAGTACTTC. Encoded protein: CASSSWTDLRVQYF.

This clone was detected only once. The genes are TRBV4-1 and TRBJ2-1; D may be TRBD1 or TRBD2 (6 bases each). From germline, CDR1 is MGHRA and CDR2 YSYEKL. The CDR3 spans 14 residues. The V end lost 3 bases, the J end lost 9 bases, and 15 bases lay between the germline ends. In DNA form, the CDR3 reads TGCGCCAGCAGCCACGCGCGGGAAGGGGGTGAGCAGTTCTTC. It encodes CASSHAREGGEQFF.

CDR3 nucleotides: TGTGCCAGCAGCTGGACAGGGGGGGAGCGAGATACGCAGTATTTT. It codes for CASSWTGGERDTQYF. This rearrangement joins TRBV7-9 to TRBJ2-3; 10 bases align to TRBD1. The CDR3 loop spans 15 amino acids. V gave up 4 bases and J gave up 5 bases; unmatched junction bases: 6. CDR1 and CDR2 from the germline V gene are SEHNR and FQNEAQ (reference sequence). The entire variable domain, with the rest obtained from reference TRBV7-9 and TRBJ2-3, is as follows: DTGVSQNPRHKITKRGQNVTFRCDPISEHNRLYWYRQTLGQGPEFLTYFQNEAQLEKSRLLSDRFSAERPKGSFSTLEIQRTEQGDSAMYLCASSWTGGERDTQYFGPGTRLTVL.

This clone occurred once. CDR3 region: CASSQVAEEPGNTIYF. The CDR3, as DNA: TGCGCCAGCAGCCAAGTGGCGGAGGAACCTGGAAACACCATATATTTT. The gene calls are TRBV4-1 and TRBJ1-3; D remains unclear. Germline V CDR1 and CDR2: MGHRA, YSYEKL. This CDR3 is built from 16 residues. V gave up 1 base and J gave up 2 bases, with 12 bases separating them.

This clone was picked up one time. The chain joins TRBV11-2 to TRBJ2-7, with 7 bases matching TRBD1. Trimming removed 5 bases from V and 5 bases from J; junction bases left unmatched: 3. The CDR3 is 12 residues long. CDR1 is SGHAT, CDR2 FQNNGV, per germline. CDR3 in DNA: TGTGCCAGCAGCCTGACAGGGAACGAGCAGTACTTC. Amino acid sequence: CASSLTGNEQYF.

The chain is built from TRBV10-3 and TRBJ2-7; 8 positions agree with TRBD2. Germline V gene data show CDR1 as ENHRY and CDR2 as SYGVKD. V dropped 0 bases and J dropped 5; count of bases not matched to a gene: 6. This CDR3 is 15 amino acids long. CDR3 nucleotides: TGTGCCATCAGTGAGTCACCAGCGGGAGAACACGAGCAGTACTTC. Amino acids: CAISESPAGEHEQYF.

V is TRBV4-1 and J is TRBJ1-4; 8 bases fit TRBD1. This CDR3 has 17 amino acids. After removal of 2 bases from V and 0 bases from J, the junction contained 5 bases not matched to a gene. Looked up from germline, CDR1 is MGHRA and CDR2 is YSYEKL. CDR3 loop: CASSQPRQGPTNEKLFF. The CDR3 coding sequence is TGCGCCAGCAGCCAACCCAGACAGGGGCCAACTAATGAAAAACTGTTTTTT.

This clone was recorded once. The chain joins TRBV7-8 to TRBJ2-1; TRBD2 matches 11 bases. Germline CDR1 and CDR2: SGHVS and FQNEAQ. There are 17 residues in the CDR3. Trimming took 4 bases from V and 2 from J; bases not matched to a gene: 7. In nucleotides, the CDR3 is TGTGCCAGCAGCTCCGGCCGACTAGCGGGAACCTACAATGAGCAGTTCTTC. Translation: CASSSGRLAGTYNEQFF.

The chain has TRBV5-4 and TRBJ1-3; the D gene is possibly TRBD1 (5 bases). The V gene lost 0 bases and the J gene lost 3 bases, with 10 bases spanning the gap. Germline loops: CDR1 SGHNT, CDR2 YYREEE (reference sequence). This CDR3 comprises 15 residues. The CDR3 sequence is CASSLEQGGGNTIYF. The DNA of the CDR3 is TGTGCCAGCAGCTTGGAGCAGGGTGGTGGAAACACCATATATTTT.

The V and J genes are TRBV7-9 and TRBJ2-1; D remains ambiguous. V lost 4 bases and J lost 5, with 6 bases in between. This CDR3 contains 12 residues. Germline values: CDR1 SEHNR, CDR2 FQNEAQ (reference sequence). CDR3 DNA: TGTGCCAGCAGCTACCTGGACAATGAGCAGTTCTTC. It specifies CASSYLDNEQFF.

This clone was detected a few times. This chain uses TRBV5-4 with TRBJ2-5; tentatively, D is TRBD1 or TRBD2 (5 bases each). V was clipped by 4 bases and J by 4 bases, with 26 bases between them. Germline V lookup: CDR1 SGHNT, CDR2 YYREEE (reference sequence). The CDR3 has 18 amino acids. CDR3: CASSLILGEASGRETQYF. The DNA for the CDR3 is TGTGCCAGCAGCCTCATTCTGGGGGAAGCGAGCGGAAGAGAGACCCAGTACTTC.

A few counts support this clone. CDR3 loop: CASSLLPRAGGTEAFF. CDR3 nucleotides: TGTGCCAGCAGCTTATTGCCCCGAGCAGGGGGGACTGAAGCTTTCTTT. This chain connects TRBV13 to TRBJ1-1, with TRBD1 matching 7 bases. The germline gives CDR1 PRHDT, CDR2 FYEKMQ (reference sequence). Trimming cost V 2 bases and J 5 bases; bases outside gene matches: 11. This CDR3 spans 16 amino acids.

This sequence joins TRBV27 and TRBJ2-7; D may match TRBD1 or TRBD2 (5 bases each). V dropped 2 bases and J dropped 4 bases, with 9 bases sitting between them. The CDR3 is 13 amino acids. Germline V lookup: CDR1 MNHEY, CDR2 SMNVEV (reference sequence). The CDR3 spells CASSLAGSYEQYF. CDR3 DNA: TGTGCCAGCAGTTTAGCAGGGAGTTACGAGCAGTACTTC.

This chain's CDR3 is CASSAGGVSGETQYF. In DNA, the CDR3 is TGTGCCAGCAGCGCAGGGGGAGTCAGTGGAGAGACCCAGTACTTC. This rearrangement joins TRBV9 to TRBJ2-5; 7 bases fit TRBD1. This CDR3 comprises 15 residues. The ends lost 3 bases at V and 4 bases at J; junction bases unmatched: 9. The germline V gene encodes CDR1 SGDLS and CDR2 YYNGEE.

The chain joins TRBV18 to TRBJ2-7; no definite D call. The germline gives CDR1 KGHSH, CDR2 LQKENI. The CDR3 covers 12 residues. V lost 5 bases and J lost 7, with 12 bases in between. This CDR3 reads CASSFQAEEQYF. DNA of the CDR3: TGTGCCAGCTCATTCCAGGCGGAGGAGCAGTACTTC.

This clone was seen a single time. The genes are TRBV6-1 and TRBJ1-2; unclear D gene. The germline gives CDR1 MNHNS, CDR2 SASEGT. The ends were cut back, 6 bases at V and 6 bases at J, with 17 bases in the middle. The CDR3 spans 14 residues. The CDR3 here is CASRIFSPPDGYTF. The CDR3 DNA reads as TGTGCCAGCAGGATTTTCTCGCCGCCAGATGGCTACACCTTC.

This chain connects TRBV27 to TRBJ2-7; 9 nucleotides match TRBD1. The germline V gene has CDR1 MNHEY and CDR2 SMNVEV (reference sequence). Trimming took 5 bases from V and 5 from J; bases not matched to a gene: 7. The CDR3 runs to 14 residues. The CDR3 bases are TGTGCCAGCAGTCCGGGACAGGGTAGCGACGAGCAGTACTTC. It yields the protein CASSPGQGSDEQYF.

The rearrangement uses TRBV10-3 and TRBJ2-1, with D hard to call. There are 15 residues in the CDR3. Per the germline V gene, CDR1 is ENHRY and CDR2 is SYGVKD. V was clipped by 3 bases and J by 6 bases, with 15 bases between them. The CDR3 protein is CAISDPSQPLNEQFF. The CDR3 coding sequence is TGTGCCATCAGTGACCCATCACAGCCCCTCAATGAGCAGTTCTTC.

This sequence joins TRBV2 and TRBJ2-7; 7 positions agree with TRBD2. Trimming cost V 7 bases and J 4 bases; bases outside gene matches: 13. In germline, CDR1 is SNHLY, CDR2 FYNNEI. The CDR3 spans 15 residues. The chain's CDR3 is CASTLVGGGLYEQYF. The CDR3 region has the DNA TGTGCCAGCACCTTAGTCGGCGGGGGTTTGTACGAGCAGTACTTC.

J is TRBJ2-1 and V is TRBV28; 10 bases line up with TRBD2. V dropped 6 bases and J dropped 5; count of bases not matched to a gene: 7. This CDR3 comprises 15 residues. Germline loops: CDR1 MDHEN, CDR2 SYDVKM. This CDR3 reads CASSPGTSVNNEQFF. The CDR3 region has the DNA TGTGCCAGCAGCCCCGGGACTAGCGTGAACAATGAGCAGTTCTTC.

V usage is TRBV14 and J usage is TRBJ2-2; no reliable D call. There are 13 residues in the CDR3. Per germline, CDR1 SGHDN and CDR2 FVKESK. Trimming left V 4 bases short and J 7 bases short, with 10 bases between. CDR3 amino acids: CASSLNADGELFF. CDR3 DNA sequence: TGTGCCAGCAGCCTCAACGCGGACGGGGAGCTGTTTTTT.

This clone came up once. V usage is TRBV19 and J usage is TRBJ2-7, with 13 bases fitting TRBD2. V was clipped by 5 bases and J by 4 bases; unmatched bases: 5. Germline CDR1 LNHDA, CDR2 SQIVND (reference sequence). The CDR3 loop spans 15 amino acids. CDR3 nucleotides: TGTGCCAGTAGTTCACGGACTAGCGGGAGTTACGAGCAGTACTTC. As protein: CASSSRTSGSYEQYF. Variable domain in full (rest from reference TRBV19 and TRBJ2-7): DGGITQSPKYLFRKEGQNVTLSCEQNLNHDAMYWYRQDPGQGLRLIYYSQIVNDFQKGDIAEGYSVSREKKESFPLTVTSAQKNPTAFYLCASSSRTSGSYEQYFGPGTRLTVT.